This T cell receptor (beta chain) was recorded in a study of CD8 T cells in Susac syndrome. After extraction with the RNeasy kit, about 0.5 to 1 ug of the RNA was reverse transcribed using random hexamers. From the immunoSEQ multiplex PCR reads, TCRdb called clonotypes with MiXCR, one entry per CDR3 protein. Of about 280,000 distinct CDR3 sequences listed, around 84% are singletons. Peripheral blood CD8+ and CD4+ T cells were profiled by TCR beta sequencing. It was treatment-naive patients with stable or active relapsing-remitting disease who made up the multiple sclerosis controls. Germline-derived CDR1 and CDR2 are MNHEY and SVGEGT. V was cut by 2 bases and J by 4 bases, with 7 bases left in between. The CDR3 covers 13 residues.

The chain links TRBV6-2 or TRBV6-3 to TRBJ2-3; D ambiguous. The receptor's source is a human donor with multiple sclerosis. Sequencing was carried out using CD8+ T cells from PBMCs. The CDR3 reads CASSYRAADTQYF. CDR3 sequence (DNA): TGTGCCAGCAGTTACCGAGCTGCAGATACGCAGTATTTT.